Listed here are 16 T cell receptor beta chains from one sample, sequenced in a study of CD8+ T cells in alopecia areata. Reverse transcribed after extraction, RNA yielded cDNA as the sequencing template. The assay was immunoSEQ multiplex PCR, and TCRdb's table has in-frame clones only and misses some. Of roughly 250,000 clones listed, around 67% are singletons. The sequencing here drew on CD4+ T cells sorted from blood, taken at week 0. The receptors shown here come from a human donor with alopecia areata.

This chain links TRBV25-1 with TRBJ2-3, with D hard to call. CDR1 is MGHDK and CDR2 is SYGVNS in the germline V gene. Trimming cost V 4 bases and J 1 base, with 6 bases left between them. CDR3 size: 13 residues. CDR3 sequence reads: CASSVPGTDTQYF. The CDR3 coding sequence is TGTGCCAGCAGTGTCCCTGGCACAGATACGCAGTATTTT.

The rearrangement joins TRBV9 to TRBJ2-7, with D perhaps being TRBD1 or TRBD2 (6 bases each). V gave up 4 bases and J gave up 6 bases, with 17 bases separating them. The CDR3 loop spans 14 amino acids. In germline, CDR1 is SGDLS, CDR2 YYNGEE. The CDR3 coding sequence is TGTGCCAGCAGCATAATAGGGGGGCCAGGCGAGCAGTACTTC. Translation gives CASSIIGGPGEQYF.

This chain links TRBV30 with TRBJ2-7; D gene uncertain. V lost 3 bases and J lost 4, with 13 bases in between. This CDR3 spans 13 amino acids. Germline V gene data show CDR1 as GTSNPN and CDR2 as SVGIG (reference sequence). In DNA, the CDR3 is TGTGCCTGGAGGAGCCGGGCCTCGTACGAGCAGTACTTC. This codes for CAWRSRASYEQYF.

The chain joins TRBV19 to TRBJ2-6, with D perhaps TRBD2 (6 bases). The CDR3 loop spans 15 amino acids. V was cut by 11 bases and J by 2 bases, with 16 bases left in between. The germline CDR1 and CDR2 sequences are LNHDA and SQIVND (reference sequence). CDR3 bases: TGTGCCGCCGCAACCGGGGGACCTGGGGCCAACGTCCTGACTTTC. Amino acids: CAAATGGPGANVLTF.

This chain links TRBV5-4 with TRBJ2-5; 10 positions agree with TRBD1. Trimming took 4 bases from V and 5 from J; bases not matched to a gene: 8. The germline gives CDR1 SGHNT, CDR2 YYREEE (reference sequence). The CDR3 spans 15 residues. The CDR3 reads CASSARDRGRETQYF. In nucleotides, the CDR3 is TGTGCCAGCAGCGCCCGGGACAGGGGTCGGGAGACCCAGTACTTC.

The chain has TRBV6-1 and TRBJ2-1, with TRBD1 as a possible D gene (5 bases). The germline V and J ends were trimmed by 6 bases and 8 bases, with 14 bases remaining between them. In germline, CDR1 is MNHNS, CDR2 SASEGT. The CDR3 loop spans 13 amino acids. The CDR3 region is CASRVGHPDEQFF. The CDR3 bases are TGTGCCAGCAGGGTGGGGCACCCGGATGAGCAGTTCTTC.

This rearrangement joins TRBV2 to TRBJ1-5; D uncertain. Germline CDR1 SNHLY, CDR2 FYNNEI. The CDR3 sequence is 14 residues long. The V gene lost 4 bases and the J gene lost 3 bases, with 10 bases spanning the gap. CDR3 in DNA: TGTGCCAGCAGTGGGACGGGAATCAATCAGCCCCAGCATTTT. This codes for CASSGTGINQPQHF. The complete variable domain, with remaining parts taken from reference TRBV2 and TRBJ1-5, reads EPEVTQTPSHQVTQMGQEVILRCVPISNHLYFYWYRQILGQKVEFLVSFYNNEISEKSEIFDDQFSVERPDGSNFTLKIRSTKLEDSAMYFCASSGTGINQPQHFGDGTRLSIL.

The chain couples TRBV23-1 to TRBJ1-1; 9 bases fit TRBD1. TRBV23-1 is an open reading frame whose function is uncertain. This CDR3 is 15 amino acids long. V shed 6 bases and J 1 base; nucleotides not matched to a gene: 6. DNA for the CDR3: TGCGCCAGCAGACCGGGGACAGGGACGAACACTGAAGCTTTCTTT. It is translated as CASRPGTGTNTEAFF.

This clone was picked up a small number of times. The genes are TRBV7-9 and TRBJ1-1; a possible D gene is TRBD1 (6 bases). This CDR3 is built from 11 residues. Germline loops: CDR1 SEHNR, CDR2 FQNEAQ (reference sequence). V was trimmed by 4 bases and J by 8 bases, leaving 8 bases between them. CDR3 amino acids: CASSYGTEAFF. In DNA form, the CDR3 reads TGTGCCAGCAGCTATGGGACAGAAGCTTTCTTT.

CDR3 sequence (DNA): TGTGCCTGGAGTGTACCATGGGGGCCCAGCAATCAGCCCCAGCATTTT. Its protein product is CAWSVPWGPSNQPQHF. The genes are TRBV30 and TRBJ1-5; tentatively, D is TRBD1 (6 bases). V was shortened by 0 bases and J by 1 base, with 13 bases between the two germline ends. The germline gives CDR1 GTSNPN, CDR2 SVGIG (reference sequence). The CDR3 spans 16 residues.

The J gene is TRBJ2-5, the V gene TRBV11-2; TRBD2 agrees at 8 bases. Germline lookup yields CDR1 SGHAT and CDR2 FQNNGV. The CDR3 is 16 residues long. After removal of 5 bases from V and 5 bases from J, the junction contained 13 bases not matched to a gene. CDR3 nucleotides: TGTGCCAGCAGCCAGGGACTAGTCCAAATCGGCGAGACCCAGTACTTC. Translated: CASSQGLVQIGETQYF.

The chain links TRBV12-5 to TRBJ2-7, with 9 bases fitting TRBD1. The CDR3 length is 15 residues. Trimming removed 5 bases from V and 1 base from J; junction bases left unmatched: 6. Germline V gene data show CDR1 as LGHNT and CDR2 as FRNRAP. CDR3 sequence: CASGPRGTGSYEQYF. The CDR3 DNA follows: TGTGCTAGTGGTCCCCGGGGGACAGGGTCCTACGAGCAGTACTTC.

CDR3 residues: CASSLQGNQPQHF. Here the CDR3 DNA reads TGTGCCAGCAGCTTACAGGGCAATCAGCCCCAGCATTTT. This rearrangement joins TRBV7-8 to TRBJ1-5; D is unresolved. The CDR3 consists of 13 residues. CDR1 and CDR2 from the germline V gene are SGHVS and FQNEAQ. The germline V and J ends were trimmed by 2 bases and 2 bases, with 4 bases remaining between them. Complete variable domain (other parts from reference TRBV7-8 and TRBJ1-5): GAGVSQSPRYKVAKRGQDVALRCDPISGHVSLFWYQQALGQGPEFLTYFQNEAQLDKSGLPSDRFFAERPEGSVSTLKIQRTQQEDSAVYLCASSLQGNQPQHFGDGTRLSIL.

The chain has TRBV4-1 and TRBJ1-2; the match to TRBD1 covers 7 bases. V shed 4 bases, J shed 1 base, and the junction held 6 bases outside the gene matches. The CDR3 is made up of 15 amino acids. Germline V gives CDR1 MGHRA, CDR2 YSYEKL. The CDR3 DNA sequence: TGCGCCAGCAGCCCTGCGGGACAGAATAACTATGGCTACACCTTC. Protein: CASSPAGQNNYGYTF.

The chain employs TRBV4-2 and TRBJ1-3; 7 nucleotides align to TRBD1. The CDR3 extends over 17 amino acids. Trimming at V came to 0 bases and at J to 2 bases, leaving 7 bases not matched to a gene. Germline CDR1 and CDR2: LGHNA and YNFKEQ. The CDR3 region is CASSQDRGPGPGNTIYF. CDR3 bases: TGTGCCAGCAGCCAAGATAGGGGGCCAGGACCTGGAAACACCATATATTTT.

This clone occurred a few times. The chain employs TRBV2 and TRBJ1-1; unclear D gene. In germline, CDR1 is SNHLY, CDR2 FYNNEI. This CDR3 is built from 12 residues. Trimming took off 7 bases at V and 4 bases at J, with 10 bases between the two ends. CDR3 region: CASTAIGTEAFF. DNA for the CDR3: TGTGCCAGCACGGCAATAGGCACTGAAGCTTTCTTT.